This is a list of T cell receptor beta chains from one sample in a study of cytomegalovirus exposure and HLA in healthy donors. Repertoires were generated with immunoSEQ multiplex PCR, while TCRdb's copy carries only in-frame clones and drops some. The data show more than 110,000 clones, around 76% seen once. Sequenced: PBMCs. The source is a male donor in good health and CMV-seronegative. CDR3s include the opening cysteine and the closing phenylalanine or tryptophan. The D gene is left open where the match is weak. Clone sizes are given selectively: once, few, many, or a class where the clone is expanded.

D,size,V,J,DNA,CDR3
TRBD2,few,TRBV25-1,TRBJ2-7,TGTGCCAGCAGGGGACTAGCGGACTCGGAGCAGTACTTC,CASRGLADSEQYF
-,-,TRBV5-5,TRBJ1-1,TGTGCCAGCAGCTTGTTTCGCGTGAACACTGAAGCTTTCTTT,CASSLFRVNTEAFF
-,-,TRBV9,TRBJ1-1,TGTGCCAGCAGCTTATGGGACACAAACACTGAAGCTTTCTTT,CASSLWDTNTEAFF
-,-,TRBV27,TRBJ1-2,TGTGCCAGCAGTTTATGGGGCGGGCGGGGGGCTCATGGCTACACCTTC,CASSLWGGRGAHGYTF
TRBD2,-,TRBV5-1,TRBJ2-7,TGCGCCAGCAGCTTGACTAGCGGGAGACAAGGGGGGTACGAGCAGTACTTC,CASSLTSGRQGGYEQYF
-,-,TRBV11-2,TRBJ2-7,TGTGCCAGCAGCTTAGATCCACACCGGCTAGAGGAGCAGTACTTC,CASSLDPHRLEEQYF
TRBD1,once,TRBV5-1,TRBJ1-3,TGCGCCAGCAGCCCTGGACAGGGCGGAAACACCATATATTTT,CASSPGQGGNTIYF
-,-,TRBV19,TRBJ1-1,TGTGCCAGTAGTATTCTAGGGGGCACTGAAGCTTTCTTT,CASSILGGTEAFF
TRBD1,-,TRBV9,TRBJ1-5,TGTGCCAGCAGCGCACAGGGGGGGTTCGGTCAGCCCCAGCATTTT,CASSAQGGFGQPQHF
TRBD2,-,TRBV4-1,TRBJ2-5,TGCGCCAGCCGCCAAGCCCCCCAGGCTAGCGGGGGAGAGACCCAGTACTTC,CASRQAPQASGGETQYF
-,few,TRBV7-2,TRBJ1-2,TGTACCAGCAGCTTAGGGCAGGGTGACAACTATGGCTACACCTTC,CTSSLGQGDNYGYTF
TRBD1,-,TRBV15,TRBJ2-3,TGTGCCACCAGCACGGGACAGTACAAGAAACGCACAGATACGCAGTATTTT,CATSTGQYKKRTDTQYF
-,-,TRBV4-1,TRBJ1-1,TGCGCCAGCAGCCACCTCACGCACACGAACACTGAAGCTTTCTTT,CASSHLTHTNTEAFF
TRBD2,-,TRBV7-9,TRBJ2-1,TGTGCCAGCAGCTTTACCCAAGCCTCCGGGACTAACTACAATGAGCAGTTCTTC,CASSFTQASGTNYNEQFF
-,-,TRBV27,TRBJ1-2,TGTGCCAGCAGTTTACCAGGAGGGGATGGCTACACCTTC,CASSLPGGDGYTF
TRBD1,few,TRBV7-9,TRBJ2-5,TGTGCCAGCACCCAAACAGGGGGCTTACTCGAGACCCAGTACTTC,CASTQTGGLLETQYF
-,-,TRBV6-1,TRBJ1-5,TGTGCCAGCAGTGAAGCGCGGCAGGGGTTTCAGCCCCAGCATTTT,CASSEARQGFQPQHF
TRBD1,-,TRBV4-2,TRBJ1-1,TGTGCCAGCAGCCCGGGACAGGGGGCTGGTGAAGCTTTCTTT,CASSPGQGAGEAFF
-,-,TRBV7-3,TRBJ2-1,TGTGCCAGCAGCCACAGCGTTGAGAGGGATGAGCAGTTCTTC,CASSHSVERDEQFF
-,once,TRBV6-1,TRBJ1-6,TGTCCCAGCAGTACGCCGGGTGTCGGAGGTTCACCCCTCCACTTT,CPSSTPGVGGSPLHF
TRBD1,-,TRBV6-1,TRBJ1-1,TGTGCCAGCAGTGATCCGACAGGGTGGAACACTGAAGCTTTCTTT,CASSDPTGWNTEAFF
TRBD2,-,TRBV18,TRBJ2-1,TGTGCCAGCTCACCTACTAGCGGGGGGGCTTATGAGCAGTTCTTC,CASSPTSGGAYEQFF
-,-,TRBV19,TRBJ1-1,TGTGCCACTCGGGGGTCTGAAGCTTTCTTT,CATRGSEAFF
-,-,TRBV29-1,TRBJ2-1,TGCAGCGGAGCCGGGTTTTTAAACAATGAGCAGTTCTTC,CSGAGFLNNEQFF
TRBD2,-,TRBV14,TRBJ2-5,TGTGCCAGCAGCCAAGGGGCCCTAGCGGGAGAGACCCAGTACTTC,CASSQGALAGETQYF
TRBD1,-,TRBV6-5,TRBJ1-2,TGTGCCCGAAGGGGGACAGGGGGTGGCGGCTACACCTTC,CARRGTGGGGYTF
-,once,TRBV7-9,TRBJ2-7,TGTTCCAGCAGCTTCAGTCACGAGCAGTACTTC,CSSSFSHEQYF
-,-,TRBV2,TRBJ2-5,TGTGCCAGCCCGGACAGAATCCAAGAGACCCAGTACTTC,CASPDRIQETQYF
TRBD2,-,TRBV27,TRBJ2-1,TGTGCCAGCAGTTTATCAGCGGGAGATACCTACAATGAGCAGTTCTTC,CASSLSAGDTYNEQFF
-,-,TRBV5-3,TRBJ1-2,TGTGCCAGAAGCTTGGGGACAGCGGATGGCTACACCTTC,CARSLGTADGYTF
TRBD1,-,TRBV4-1,TRBJ2-7,TGCGCCAGCAGCCAGTCGGACAGGCTTAAAAACGAGCAGTACTTC,CASSQSDRLKNEQYF
TRBD1,-,TRBV30,TRBJ2-3,TGTGCCTGGAGTAAGGGACAGGACGTGAAAGATACGCAGTATTTT,CAWSKGQDVKDTQYF
-,-,TRBV4-3,TRBJ2-5,TGCGCCAGCAGCCAAGAAGGGCAGGGAGAGACCCAGTACTTC,CASSQEGQGETQYF
TRBD2,-,TRBV6-5,TRBJ2-1,TGTGCCAGCAGCGGGACTAGCGGGATTAGTGAGCAGTTCTTC,CASSGTSGISEQFF
-,-,TRBV30,TRBJ2-1,TGTGCCTGGAGTCTCGGTATCGAGGAGCAGTTCTTC,CAWSLGIEEQFF
TRBD2,-,TRBV7-2,TRBJ2-5,TGTGCCAGCAGCTTGACTAGCGCCCAAGAGACCCAGTACTTC,CASSLTSAQETQYF
TRBD1,once,TRBV18,TRBJ1-2,TGTGCCAGCTCATCCGGGACAGGGACTAACTATGGCTACACCTTC,CASSSGTGTNYGYTF
-,-,TRBV7-3,TRBJ1-5,TGTGCCAGCAGCTTAGCAGGGGAGGGTGGAGAGCCCCAGCATTTT,CASSLAGEGGEPQHF
TRBD2,-,TRBV9,TRBJ2-3,TGTGCCAGCAGCGTGGACGGACTAGCGGGGGGGTCTACAGATACGCAGTATTTT,CASSVDGLAGGSTDTQYF
TRBD1,-,TRBV2,TRBJ2-7,TGTGCCAGCAGTGTTGCCGGGACAGGACGTTACGAGCAGTACTTC,CASSVAGTGRYEQYF
-,-,TRBV5-4,TRBJ2-7,TGTGCCAGCAGCCGACTTTACAGGGCCAACGAGCAGTACTTC,CASSRLYRANEQYF
-,-,TRBV6-4,TRBJ2-3,TGTGCCAGCAGTCAACGTTGGGGCGGTGACACAGATACGCAGTATTTT,CASSQRWGGDTDTQYF
-,-,TRBV18,TRBJ1-4,TGTGCCAGCTCACCACTGACAAGCACTAATGAAAAACTGTTTTTT,CASSPLTSTNEKLFF
-,once,TRBV5-4,TRBJ1-1,TGTGCCAGCAGGAAGCTCGGGGGCACTGAAGCTTTCTTT,CASRKLGGTEAFF
TRBD2,-,TRBV19,TRBJ2-1,TGTGCCAGTAGTCCTCGGGAGGGGACTAGAGTGAGGGATGAGCAGTTCTTC,CASSPREGTRVRDEQFF
-,-,TRBV19,TRBJ1-1,TGTGCCAGTAGTATCCCAGGTACTCTGAACACTGAAGCTTTCTTT,CASSIPGTLNTEAFF
TRBD1,-,TRBV6-6,TRBJ1-2,TGTGCCAGCAGTTCAAGGGACAGGGGGGACTATGGCTACCCCTTC,CASSSRDRGDYGYPF
TRBD2,-,TRBV11-2,TRBJ2-3,TGTGCCAGCAGTAGTATTAGCGGGATAGGCACAGATACGCAGTATTTT,CASSSISGIGTDTQYF
TRBD2,few,TRBV7-3,TRBJ2-1,TGTGCCAGCAGCTCCATTGGACTAGCTCGGGGCAATGAGCAGTTCTTC,CASSSIGLARGNEQFF
TRBD1,-,TRBV5-1,TRBJ1-4,TGCGCCAGCAGCTTACTACAGGGGATCGCAACTAATGAAAAACTGTTTTTT,CASSLLQGIATNEKLFF
TRBD1,-,TRBV29-1,TRBJ2-7,TGCAGCACGGGGACAGGGGGCTACGAGCAGTACTTC,CSTGTGGYEQYF
TRBD2,-,TRBV29-1,TRBJ2-3,TGCAGCGTTGACGGACGGGGGGGTCGGGGGACAGATACGCAGTATTTT,CSVDGRGGRGTDTQYF
-,once,TRBV7-2,TRBJ1-2,TGTGCCAGCAGCTCAGGACTTAACTATGGCTACACCTTC,CASSSGLNYGYTF
-,-,TRBV5-1,TRBJ1-1,TGCGCCAGCAGCTCACAGCCGGAGAACACTGAAGCTTTCTTT,CASSSQPENTEAFF
-,-,TRBV29-1,TRBJ2-5,TGCAGCGTTTTCGACGGGACTTCACAAGAGACCCAGTACTTC,CSVFDGTSQETQYF
-,-,TRBV14,TRBJ1-2,TGTGCCAGCAGCCAAGCCCGGTCTGGCTACACCTTC,CASSQARSGYTF
TRBD1,-,TRBV10-3,TRBJ2-3,TGTGCCATATCCAGGGGGACCCTCACAGATACGCAGTATTTT,CAISRGTLTDTQYF
-,once,TRBV7-3,TRBJ1-6,TGTGCCAGCAGCCTCTACTCCGGGGAAAATTCACCCCTCCACTTT,CASSLYSGENSPLHF
-,-,TRBV7-8,TRBJ1-1,TGTGCCAGCAGCCCCAGGGCGGGAAGGAGGTTCTTT,CASSPRAGRRFF